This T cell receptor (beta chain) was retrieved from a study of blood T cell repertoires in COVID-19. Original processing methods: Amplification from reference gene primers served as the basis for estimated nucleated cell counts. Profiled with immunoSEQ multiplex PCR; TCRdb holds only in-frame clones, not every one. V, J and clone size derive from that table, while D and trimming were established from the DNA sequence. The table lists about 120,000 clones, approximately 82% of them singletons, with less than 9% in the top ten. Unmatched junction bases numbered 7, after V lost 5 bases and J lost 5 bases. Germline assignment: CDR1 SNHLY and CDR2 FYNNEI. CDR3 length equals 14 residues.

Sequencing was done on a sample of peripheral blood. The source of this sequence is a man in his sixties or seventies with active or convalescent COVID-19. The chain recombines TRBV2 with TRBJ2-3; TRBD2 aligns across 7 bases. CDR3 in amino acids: CASSWGGSRDTQYF. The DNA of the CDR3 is TGTGCCAGCAGTTGGGGAGGGAGTCGAGATACGCAGTATTTT.